Reported below is one TCR beta chain. Its antigen has not been determined. Base qualities are not at hand, and no much larger clone is one base apart. This specimen belongs to a study of graft-versus-host responses after intestinal transplantation (TCRdb year 2021). Some background on the complete study: Recipients received multivisceral, liver-intestinal, or isolated intestinal transplants. Anti-thymocyte globulin induction was given to all recipients, followed by maintenance tacrolimus and steroids for approximately three years. Graft-versus-host and host-versus-graft alloreactive T cell clones were tracked in the graft, circulation and bone marrow after intestinal transplantation using bulk TCR-beta CDR3 sequencing. To identify alloreactive clones, pre-transplant mixed lymphocyte reaction products were sequenced and then compared with unstimulated pre-transplant donor and recipient T cells. The cohort enrolled about two dozen intestinal transplant recipients including one retransplant, and 3 patients lacking pretransplant specimens were excluded. Donor T cell macrochimerism was defined as a peak of at least 4% donor T cells among recipient peripheral blood mononuclear cells. Samples from three later patients were sequenced in-house on an Illumina MiSeq with MiXCR processing rather than by the commercial service. What the research found in general, with its limitations: Early after transplant, peak levels of circulating GvH clones were found to be associated with declines in HvG clones. GvH clones were detected in recipient bone marrow, and some of these GvH clones were observed earlier in ileal mucosa or blood, consistent with an intestinal mucosal origin. The conclusions were limited by the relatively low number and heterogeneity of the intestinal transplant patients. High GvH to HvG T cell clonal ratios were observed in the allografts of patients with donor T cell macrochimerism.

Libraries were prepared through the immunoSEQ multiplex PCR assay. For most patients, high-throughput TCR-beta CDR3 sequencing of genomic DNA was performed by Adaptive Biotechnologies. In the original analysis: Adaptive's ImmunoSEQ software was the source of the TCR sequencing data for roughly 19 patients, while three other patients were processed with MiXCR and VDJtools. CDR3 nucleotide sequences shared by donor and recipient were removed because the origin of these sequences could not be assigned. Alloreactive clones required at least 2-fold expansion over unstimulated cells and minimum CFSE-low frequency of 0.002% (template counts) or 0.001% (read counts). A clone was considered mappable if detected in the sequenced pre-transplant spleen, lymph node, or MLR CFSE-low populations of the donor or recipient. The cumulative frequency of alloreactive clones was calculated as a percentage of all sequences, weighted by copy number. Here the immuneACCESS table is served through TCRdb, limited to in-frame sequences with V and J called. Missing clones are a known gap in these copies; in checked studies unresolved V genes cover under half, and the rest lacks a known reason. That table gives V, J and clone size, and the DNA gave D and trimming. For this sample there are about 20,000 clones; around 86% appear just once. Roughly 50% of the sample rests with the top ten.

Bone marrow was aspirated after transplant from the posterior iliac crest or another site chosen by the physician. The CDR3 sequence holds 16 residues, the cysteine and phenylalanine included. Only the CDR3 DNA is retained, 48 bases long and in frame from the first base. CDR1 and CDR2 (SGHTA, FQGNSA) derive from the germline V gene. V and J are truncated by 5 bases and 0 bases respectively, leaving an intervening sequence of 16 bases. The receptor was derived from a human patient who received an intestinal transplant, so some T cells may come from the graft donor. The rearrangement joined TRBV7-2 to TRBJ1-1; TRBD1 is a possible D gene, resting on 5 matching bases. The sequenced sample was bone marrow, obtained approximately 120 days after transplant. The DNA sequence is given as TGTGCCAGCAGCCCCTGGGGCGGCAGTGTGAACACTGAAGCTTTCTTT. This yields the protein CASSPWGGSVNTEAFF.